The rows below give T cell receptor beta chains drawn from one sample of a study of T cells after yellow fever vaccination. TCRdb itself ran the 5' RACE reads through MiXCR, one entry per CDR3 protein. The sample records some 320,000 distinct CDR3 sequences, roughly 10% being singletons. The specimen was CD4+ T cells sorted from PBMCs, collected 45 days after the yellow fever booster vaccination. The receptors originated from a man between 18 and 35 years old who received the YFV17D yellow fever vaccine. CDR3s include the opening cysteine and the closing phenylalanine or tryptophan. The order of the fields is clone size, V gene, D gene, J gene, CDR3 DNA, CDR3 protein. A D gene is named only where the DNA matches it firmly. Some rows have no size entry. The others give once, few or many, or a class for an expanded clone.

-	TRBV15	-	TRBJ1-1	TGTGCCACCAGCAGAATCAGAAACACTGAAGCTTTCTTT	CATSRIRNTEAFF
few	TRBV5-5	-	TRBJ1-3	TGTGCCAGCAGCCACGGGTCTATCGGATACACCATATATTTT	CASSHGSIGYTIYF
few	TRBV11-2	-	TRBJ2-3	TGTGCCAGCAGCTTAGGTCCCCTCACCGGCACAGATACGCAGTATTTT	CASSLGPLTGTDTQYF
many	TRBV2	-	TRBJ2-5	TGTGCCAGCCTTCTTTCGTACCAAGAGACCCAGTACTTC	CASLLSYQETQYF
-	TRBV5-1	TRBD2	TRBJ2-2	TGCGCCAGCAGCTCGTATGGGGTTGTAGCGGGGTCCACCGGGGAGCTGTTTTTT	CASSSYGVVAGSTGELFF
-	TRBV3-1	-	TRBJ2-2	TGTGCCAGCAGCCAAGATCATTTCGGGAGAAGGGAGCTGTTTTTT	CASSQDHFGRRELFF
few	TRBV6-6	-	TRBJ2-3	TGTGCCAGCAGCCACGGGGTTATAAGCACAGATACGCAGTATTTT	CASSHGVISTDTQYF
few	TRBV12-3/TRBV12-4	-	TRBJ1-2	TGTGCCAGCAGTTGGGACGGATCAAACCGAGGCTACACCTTC	CASSWDGSNRGYTF
-	TRBV15	-	TRBJ1-5	TGTGCCACCAGCAGAGCGGGCGGCCAGCCCCAGCATTTT	CATSRAGGQPQHF
-	TRBV5-1	-	TRBJ1-2	TGCGCCAGCACCCCGTCCACGGGATATCAGGGCGGCTACACCTTC	CASTPSTGYQGGYTF
-	TRBV5-1	TRBD1	TRBJ1-1	TGCGCCAGCAGCAGGAGGACAGGGCGGGACACTGAAGCTTTCTTT	CASSRRTGRDTEAFF
many	TRBV29-1	-	TRBJ1-2	TGCAGCGGACGGATGGGGGACGGCTACACCTTC	CSGRMGDGYTF
-	TRBV3-1	TRBD1	TRBJ1-2	TGTGCCAGCAGCCATCAGGGACAGGGTCCCTATGGCTACACCTTC	CASSHQGQGPYGYTF
-	TRBV20-1	TRBD1	TRBJ1-5	TGCAGTGCTAGAGCGGACAGGGCCCACGGTCAGCCCCAGCATTTT	CSARADRAHGQPQHF
few	TRBV5-4	TRBD1	TRBJ1-1	TGTGCCAGCAGCAGGGGACAGGGGTTGAACACTGAAGCTTTCTTT	CASSRGQGLNTEAFF
-	TRBV7-2	-	TRBJ2-7	TGTGCCAGCGCTATTTCCTACGAGCAGTACTTC	CASAISYEQYF
many	TRBV7-9	-	TRBJ2-3	TGTGCCAGCAGCTCCTGGACAGTGGGGTCAGATACGCAGTATTTT	CASSSWTVGSDTQYF
-	TRBV4-2	TRBD2	TRBJ2-3	TGTGCCACCGAATGGACTAGCGGGGGGCATACGCAGTATTTT	CATEWTSGGHTQYF
few	TRBV20-1	TRBD1	TRBJ1-1	TGCAGTGCTAGCCACGCTGGACAGGGTGGCACTGAAGCTTTCTTT	CSASHAGQGGTEAFF
few	TRBV19	-	TRBJ1-4	TGTGCCAGTAGCCCTCCAGTGGAAGGAAGTGAAAAACTGTTTTTT	CASSPPVEGSEKLFF
few	TRBV9	TRBD1	TRBJ2-2	TGTGCCAGCAGCGTAATGGGACAGGGGTACGGGGAGCTGTTTTTT	CASSVMGQGYGELFF
many	TRBV12-3/TRBV12-4	-	TRBJ1-1	TGTGCCAGCAGTTTTAGGGGGGAAGCTTTCTTT	CASSFRGEAFF
few	TRBV6-5	TRBD1	TRBJ1-2	TGTGCCAGCAGTCGGGACAGTTCTAACTATGGCTACACCTTC	CASSRDSSNYGYTF